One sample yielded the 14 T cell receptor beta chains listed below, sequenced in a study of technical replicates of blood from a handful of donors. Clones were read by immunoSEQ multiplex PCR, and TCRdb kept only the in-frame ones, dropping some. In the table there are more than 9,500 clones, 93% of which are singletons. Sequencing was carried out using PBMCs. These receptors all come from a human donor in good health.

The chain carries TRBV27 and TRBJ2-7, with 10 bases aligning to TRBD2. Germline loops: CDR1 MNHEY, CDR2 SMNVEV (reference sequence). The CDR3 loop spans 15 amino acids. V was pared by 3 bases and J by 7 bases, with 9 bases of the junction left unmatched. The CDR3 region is CASSFWTSGTGEQYF. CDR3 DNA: TGTGCCAGCAGTTTTTGGACTAGCGGTACGGGGGAGCAGTACTTC.

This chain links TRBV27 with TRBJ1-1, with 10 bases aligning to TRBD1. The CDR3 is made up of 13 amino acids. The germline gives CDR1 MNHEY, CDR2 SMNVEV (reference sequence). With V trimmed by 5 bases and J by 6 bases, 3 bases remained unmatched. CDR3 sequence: CASSPGTGAEAFF. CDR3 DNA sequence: TGTGCCAGCAGTCCCGGGACAGGGGCTGAAGCTTTCTTT.

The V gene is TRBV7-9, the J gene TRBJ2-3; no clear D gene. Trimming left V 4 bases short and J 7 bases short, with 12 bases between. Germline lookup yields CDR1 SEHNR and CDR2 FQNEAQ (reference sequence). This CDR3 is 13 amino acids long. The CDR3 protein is CASSSPDRYTQYF. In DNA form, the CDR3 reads TGTGCCAGCAGCTCCCCCGATCGGTATACGCAGTATTTT.

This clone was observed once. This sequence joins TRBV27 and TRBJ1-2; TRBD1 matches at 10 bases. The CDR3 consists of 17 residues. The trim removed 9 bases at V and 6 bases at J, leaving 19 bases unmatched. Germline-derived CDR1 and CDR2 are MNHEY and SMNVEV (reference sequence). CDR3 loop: CARRLRDRGRRRDGYTF. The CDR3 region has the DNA TGTGCCAGACGTCTTAGGGACAGGGGCCGTCGTAGAGATGGCTACACCTTC.

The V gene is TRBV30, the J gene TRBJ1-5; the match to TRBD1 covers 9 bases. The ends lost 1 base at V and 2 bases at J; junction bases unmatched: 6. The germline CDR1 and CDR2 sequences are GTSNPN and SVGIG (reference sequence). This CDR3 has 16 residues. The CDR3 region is CAWSEQGAWGNQPQHF. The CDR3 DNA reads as TGTGCCTGGAGTGAACAGGGGGCATGGGGCAATCAGCCCCAGCATTTT.

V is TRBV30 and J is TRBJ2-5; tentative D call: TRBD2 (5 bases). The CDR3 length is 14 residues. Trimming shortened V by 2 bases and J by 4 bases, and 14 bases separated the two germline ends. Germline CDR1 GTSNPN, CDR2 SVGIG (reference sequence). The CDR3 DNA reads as TGTGCCTGGAGTCAGTTAGGAGGAGGAGAGACCCAGTACTTC. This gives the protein CAWSQLGGGETQYF.

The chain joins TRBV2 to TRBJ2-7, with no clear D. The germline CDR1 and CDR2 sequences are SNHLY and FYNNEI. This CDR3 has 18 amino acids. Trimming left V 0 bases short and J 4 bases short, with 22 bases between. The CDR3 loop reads CASSEARLARLKMYEQYF. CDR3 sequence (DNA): TGTGCCAGCAGTGAAGCCCGGCTGGCCAGGCTCAAGATGTACGAGCAGTACTTC.

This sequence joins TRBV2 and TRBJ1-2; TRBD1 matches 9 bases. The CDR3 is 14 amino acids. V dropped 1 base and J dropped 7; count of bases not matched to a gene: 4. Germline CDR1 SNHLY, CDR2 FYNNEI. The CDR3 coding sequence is TGTGCCAGCAGTGAAGAGGGACAGGGCTTTGGCTACACCTTC. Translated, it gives CASSEEGQGFGYTF.

The CDR3 nucleotides are TGCAGCGTCTCCGCGGGGCGCCCCGAAGCTTTCTTT. Residues: CSVSAGRPEAFF. This rearrangement joins TRBV29-1 to TRBJ1-1; perhaps TRBD1 as D (5 bases). V was cut by 6 bases and J by 8 bases, with 16 bases left in between. The CDR3 consists of 12 residues. From germline, CDR1 is SQVTM and CDR2 ANQGSEA.

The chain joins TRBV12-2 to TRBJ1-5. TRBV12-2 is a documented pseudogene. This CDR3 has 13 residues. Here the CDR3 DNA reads TGTGCAAGTCGCTTAGCCCCCGGTCAGCCCCAGCATTTT. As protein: CASRLAPGQPQHF.

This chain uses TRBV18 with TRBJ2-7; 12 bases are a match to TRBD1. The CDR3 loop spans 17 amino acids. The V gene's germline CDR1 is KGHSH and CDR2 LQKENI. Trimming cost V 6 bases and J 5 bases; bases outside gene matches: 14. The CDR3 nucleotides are TGTGCCAGCTCCCTCGGGGGGCCCGGGACAGGGGGCGACGAGCAGTACTTC. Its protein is CASSLGGPGTGGDEQYF.

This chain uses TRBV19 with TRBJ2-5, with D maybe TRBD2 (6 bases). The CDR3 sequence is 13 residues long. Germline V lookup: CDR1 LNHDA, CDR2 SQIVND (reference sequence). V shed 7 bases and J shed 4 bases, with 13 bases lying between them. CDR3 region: CASTPGGGETQYF. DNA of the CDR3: TGTGCCAGTACCCCCGGGGGTGGAGAGACCCAGTACTTC.

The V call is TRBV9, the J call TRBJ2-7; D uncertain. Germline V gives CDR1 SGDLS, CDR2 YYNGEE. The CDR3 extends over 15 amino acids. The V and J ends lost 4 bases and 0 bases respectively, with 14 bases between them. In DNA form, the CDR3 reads TGTGCCAGCAGCCCCGATTTCCGGTCCTCCTACGAGCAGTACTTC. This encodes CASSPDFRSSYEQYF.

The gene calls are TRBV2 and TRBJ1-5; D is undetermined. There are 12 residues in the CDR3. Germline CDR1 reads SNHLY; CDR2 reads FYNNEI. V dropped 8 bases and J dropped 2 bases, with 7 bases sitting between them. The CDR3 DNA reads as TGTGCCAGCGGGAGGGGCAATCAGCCCCAGCATTTT. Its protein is CASGRGNQPQHF.